Following are 14 T cell receptor beta chains from one sample sequenced in a study of shared clonotypes between healthy human individuals. Here immunoSEQ multiplex PCR was the method, and the copy in TCRdb shows in-frame clones only, minus some. The sample holds about 480,000 clones; around 79% are singletons and the top ten take 10% to 15%. The sequencing sample was made of PBMCs. Every receptor here comes from a woman aged 40 to 50 in good health. Some clones in this sample may be carry-over from other donors' samples.

The genes are TRBV10-3 and TRBJ2-2, with D perhaps TRBD1 (6 bases). The CDR3 totals 16 residues. Germline V gives CDR1 ENHRY, CDR2 SYGVKD. Trimming removed 6 bases at V and 2 bases at J, with 16 bases between. The CDR3 region has the DNA TGTGCCATCAGACTAGGACAGATCCCTAACACCGGGGAGCTGTTTTTT. Translated, it gives CAIRLGQIPNTGELFF.

This rearrangement joins TRBV28 to TRBJ1-1; 8 bases are shared with TRBD1. Germline CDR1 is MDHEN and CDR2 is SYDVKM. The V and J ends lost 8 bases and 5 bases, in that order; junction bases with no gene match: 10. This CDR3 comprises 14 residues. The CDR3 here is CASPGPGGATEAFF. In DNA form, the CDR3 reads TGTGCCAGCCCTGGGCCAGGGGGCGCAACTGAAGCTTTCTTT.

The V gene is TRBV6-1, the J gene TRBJ1-6; 8 bases are a match to TRBD1. Germline values: CDR1 MNHNS, CDR2 SASEGT. J was trimmed by 10 bases and V by 6 bases; bases with no gene match: 5. This CDR3 region has 13 residues. The CDR3 coding sequence is TGTGCCAGCAGGACAGGGGCGGGATCACCCCTCCACTTT. Its protein product is CASRTGAGSPLHF.

The chain employs TRBV6-1 and TRBJ1-5; 9 bases agree with TRBD1. CDR3 length: 13 amino acids. Germline CDR1 MNHNS, CDR2 SASEGT. V shed 7 bases and J 4 bases; nucleotides not matched to a gene: 2. The CDR3 coding sequence is TGTGCCAGCACCGGGACAGGGAATCAGCCCCAGCATTTT. It specifies CASTGTGNQPQHF.

This clone was counted a few times. The rearrangement links TRBV7-3 to TRBJ2-3; D remains ambiguous. Per germline, CDR1 SGHTA and CDR2 FQGTGA. The CDR3 contains 13 residues. Trimming stripped 0 bases from V and 4 bases from J, with 5 bases between. The CDR3 spells CASSLTLADTQYF. The CDR3 nucleotides are TGTGCCAGCAGCTTAACGTTGGCAGATACGCAGTATTTT.

This rearrangement joins TRBV28 to TRBJ2-5; D is possibly TRBD1 or TRBD2 (5 bases each). In germline, CDR1 is MDHEN, CDR2 SYDVKM. The CDR3 consists of 15 residues. V lost 2 bases to trimming and J lost 5 bases, with 15 bases between them. CDR3 coding DNA: TGTGCCAGCAGTTTACGGGGCGCCCTCGGGGAGACCCAGTACTTC. This encodes CASSLRGALGETQYF.

This clone has more than one count but fewer than ten. The genes are TRBV29-1 and TRBJ1-1; D remains unclear. CDR1 is SQVTM and CDR2 is ANQGSEA in the germline V gene. Trimming removed 2 bases from V and 1 base from J, with 11 bases in between. The CDR3 runs 14 residues. CDR3 DNA sequence: TGCAGCGTTGAAAAAAGTCTGCAGAACACTGAAGCTTTCTTT. It codes for CSVEKSLQNTEAFF.

The J gene is TRBJ2-1, the V gene TRBV7-8; D not certain. Trimming pared 5 bases from V and 5 bases from J, leaving 13 bases between. The CDR3 sequence is 14 residues long. Germline-derived CDR1 and CDR2 are SGHVS and FQNEAQ. The CDR3 region has the DNA TGTGCCAGCAGCCCAACCGGTGGGAACAATGAGCAGTTCTTC. Encoded protein: CASSPTGGNNEQFF.

The rearrangement links TRBV16 to TRBJ2-7; TRBD2 agrees at 9 bases. Unmatched junction bases numbered 3, after V lost 0 bases and J lost 6 bases. CDR3 length equals 14 residues. Looked up from germline, CDR1 is KGHSY and CDR2 is FQNENV. Here the CDR3 DNA reads TGTGCCAGCAGCCAATCGTCAGCGGGAGGCGAGCAGTACTTC. Amino acids: CASSQSSAGGEQYF.

This rearrangement joins TRBV7-3 to TRBJ2-3; 8 bases align to TRBD2. The CDR3 has 15 residues. Germline assignment: CDR1 SGHTA and CDR2 FQGTGA. V trimming: 5 bases; J trimming: 6 bases; junction bases outside the gene matches: 10. The CDR3 coding sequence is TGTGCCAGCAGCCCGACTAGCGCCCGTGAGGATACGCAGTATTTT. Protein sequence: CASSPTSAREDTQYF.

This clone was observed a few times. The chain joins TRBV11-2 to TRBJ1-5; D unclear. The ends were cut back, 0 bases at V and 5 bases at J, with 5 bases in the middle. Germline CDR1 is SGHAT and CDR2 is FQNNGV. The length of the CDR3 is 13 residues. CDR3: CASSLDGHQPQHF. In nucleotides, the CDR3 is TGTGCCAGCAGCTTAGACGGACATCAGCCCCAGCATTTT.

This chain connects TRBV4-2 to TRBJ1-2, with no clear D. Looked up from germline, CDR1 is LGHNA and CDR2 is YNFKEQ. This CDR3 has 15 residues. Between the trimmed V and J ends, which lost 0 bases and 3 bases, there was a span of 11 bases. CDR3 in DNA: TGTGCCAGCAGCCAAGAGGAGGGCGGCCACTATGGCTACACCTTC. Protein sequence: CASSQEEGGHYGYTF.

The chain carries TRBV27 and TRBJ2-7; 12 bases align to TRBD2. This CDR3 has 16 amino acids. Germline CDR1 and CDR2: MNHEY and SMNVEV (reference sequence). Germline trimming cut 6 bases from V and 5 bases from J; bases unmatched to any gene: 11. Here the CDR3 DNA reads TGTGCCAGCAGCCCTACTGGGACTAGCGGGTACCACGAGCAGTACTTC. This translates into CASSPTGTSGYHEQYF.

This clone was observed a handful of times. The genes are TRBV6-1 and TRBJ1-2, with TRBD1 matching 8 bases. Trimming took 5 bases from V and 8 from J; bases not matched to a gene: 13. Germline loops: CDR1 MNHNS, CDR2 SASEGT. This CDR3 region has 15 residues. The CDR3 nucleotides are TGTGCCAGCAGTCGTCTCGGGACAGGTGTACACGGCTACACCTTC. Its translation: CASSRLGTGVHGYTF.